Given below is one T cell receptor (beta chain) in context. Its antigen is currently unknown. The CDR3 has 15 amino acids. CDR1 is MNHEY and CDR2 is SMNVEV in the germline V gene (reference sequence). TCRdb re-analyzed the 5' RACE reads; it lists each CDR3 protein once, without DNA. In all, the sample yields 350,000 to 450,000 distinct CDR3 sequences. This record comes from a study of T cells expressing NK-cell markers. About the study: Sorted CD3+CD56+NKG2C+, CD3+CD56+NKG2C- and CD3+CD56-NKG2C+ T cells provided the TCR beta repertoires. Seven sequenced donors out of eight were HCMV-seropositive, one seronegative.

Study observations and caveats: Roughly 1.0-7.0% of CD8+ T cells in a handful of donors belonged to dominant NKG2C+ clonotypes.

The TCR was taken from a man aged 18-75 years in good health. The J gene is TRBJ2-7, the V gene TRBV27; with no DNA, the TCRdb D assignment of TRBD1 cannot be verified. Sequencing input: blood T cells: a sorted CD56 or NKG2C T cell subset, CD4+ or CD8+ T cells, or bulk PBMC T cells (not recorded which). This CDR3 reads CASAISPGGPYEQYF.